This T cell receptor (beta chain) was identified in a study of cytomegalovirus exposure and HLA in healthy donors. This clone was detected only a few times. Trimming pared 7 bases from V and 3 bases from J, leaving 18 bases between. The CDR3 spans 15 residues. Germline V gives CDR1 MNHEY, CDR2 SVGAGI. It was with 60 Vbeta and 13 Jbeta primers that the PCR ran. Some clones are missing from TCRdb's copy, which holds only in-frame ones; the method was immunoSEQ multiplex PCR. The sample lists 150,000 to 200,000 clones; over 60% were seen once. This TCR came from a man in his fifties or sixties in good health and CMV-seropositive. Sequenced sample: PBMCs. The chain joins TRBV6-5 to TRBJ1-2; possible D gene TRBD1, 6 bases. This chain's CDR3 is CASTPGGATDYGYTF. The CDR3 coding sequence is TGTGCCAGCACCCCTGGGGGGGCGACAGACTATGGCTACACCTTC.